Listed below are T cell receptor beta chains from one sample, sequenced in a study of T-cell reconstitution after alpha-beta-depleted transplantation in children. TCRdb re-called the PCR reads through MiXCR, storing one row per CDR3 protein. The table lists a few hundred thousand distinct CDR3 sequences, about a tenth of them singletons. The input for sequencing was PBMCs from the stem cell graft donor, taken from the stem cell graft. Every receptor here comes from a human donor who donated a stem cell graft to a child with SCID. CDR3s leave out the opening cysteine and the closing phenylalanine or tryptophan.

len,v_gene,j_gene,CDR3aa
11,TRBV6-2/TRBV6-3,TRBJ1-1,ASSYEDDTEAF
13,TRBV7-3,TRBJ2-1,ASSVRWIGGNEQF
12,TRBV6-1,TRBJ2-1,ATGRDRGGYEQF
10,TRBV20-1,TRBJ2-2,CARQGTGELF
12,TRBV29-1,TRBJ2-2,SVELGGNTGELF
11,TRBV18,TRBJ1-1,ASSPPGNTEAF
12,TRBV4-2,TRBJ2-1,ASSQEPGLNEQF
11,TRBV6-6,TRBJ2-7,ASSYSGPGEQY
11,TRBV20-1,TRBJ2-5,SARMGTQETQY
13,TRBV5-1,TRBJ2-3,ASSPNWGSTDTQY
12,TRBV12-3/TRBV12-4,TRBJ2-5,ASTIAGWGETQY
12,TRBV7-9,TRBJ1-6,ASSTTGGSSPLH
10,TRBV12-3/TRBV12-4,TRBJ2-5,ASRSDLETQY
14,TRBV6-1,TRBJ2-3,ASSLGSGRGTDTQY
11,TRBV10-3,TRBJ1-4,AIGPGQHEKLF
14,TRBV12-3/TRBV12-4,TRBJ2-3,ASTPSAGARTDTQY
12,TRBV12-3/TRBV12-4,TRBJ1-2,ASVETGFINGYT
11,TRBV12-3/TRBV12-4,TRBJ2-7,ASRKVCSDEQY
16,TRBV3-1,TRBJ2-3,ATRGTGGHIPITDTQY
13,TRBV4-1,TRBJ2-3,ASSRGDRVADTQY
13,TRBV5-1,TRBJ2-2,ASSLDSPNTGELF
13,TRBV6-1,TRBJ2-7,ASSRLLGVSYEQY
12,TRBV6-1,TRBJ1-2,ASSEGQGDYGYT
15,TRBV12-3/TRBV12-4,TRBJ1-5,ASSSFRHPKANQPQH
13,TRBV5-1,TRBJ2-5,ASSQDPGLAGGLY
14,TRBV12-3/TRBV12-4,TRBJ1-1,ASSRLVWGMNTEAF
14,TRBV5-1,TRBJ2-7,ASSRDGGTVTGEQY
13,TRBV20-1,TRBJ1-1,SARDVQGYNTEAF
14,TRBV12-3/TRBV12-4,TRBJ2-2,ASSFLAGAYTGELF
13,TRBV7-9,TRBJ1-5,ASSPTGDSNQPQH
11,TRBV12-3/TRBV12-4,TRBJ2-7,ASSLAQSYEQY
12,TRBV20-1,TRBJ2-7,SASSGTPPYEQY
13,TRBV5-8,TRBJ2-7,ASSLAGTDPKEQY
14,TRBV6-1,TRBJ2-6,ASSETAASGANVLT
12,TRBV29-1,TRBJ1-2,SAYRTGEGYGYT
12,TRBV9,TRBJ2-3,ASSVAGSTDTQY
14,TRBV7-9,TRBJ2-1,ANQPPGQGASNEQF